This T cell receptor (beta chain) was recovered during a study of T cell responses to AZD1222 COVID-19 vaccine. Study observations and caveats: Spike as a whole was targeted by vaccine-associated CD4 TCRs, dominant at 160-218 and 743-854. White British ancestry dominated among donors, who included more females, and clonal diversity was possibly underestimated. Unmutated regions of variants are reportedly targeted by nearly half of spike-specific TCRs.

This table comes from immunoSEQ multiplex PCR, and its TCRdb copy is limited to in-frame clones, with some not included. This table has 95,000 to 150,000 clones, roughly 86% appearing once. With respect to this clone: Its antigen is still unknown.

The CDR3 is made up of 12 amino acids. Deletions cut 1 base from V and 2 bases from J, with 3 bases between. CDR1 is LGHDT, CDR2 YNNKEL, per germline (reference sequence). This receptor was identified in an adult in good health. Sequences were derived from peripheral blood, sampled on day 0 of AZD1222 vaccination. The rearrangement uses TRBV3-1 (or the pseudogene TRBV3-2) and TRBJ2-7; no reliable D call. CDR3 amino acids: CASSQVPYEQYF. The DNA for the CDR3 is TGTGCCAGCAGCCAAGTGCCCTACGAGCAGTACTTC.